A few counts support the clone carrying this T cell receptor (beta chain). Its target is unknown. These data come from a study of early T cells in non-severe SARS-CoV-2 infection. Study background: Sequencing was performed on bulk RNA from unsorted whole blood, leaving chains unpaired.

Researchers attached unique molecular identifiers to individual cDNA molecules. TCRdb recomputed calls from the 5' RACE reads with MiXCR, one row per CDR3 protein. The table includes 95,000 to 100,000 distinct CDR3 sequences, approximately 11% detected once. Study conclusions and caveats: VDJdb matching, biased toward anti-spike CD8 responses, missed private and CD4 specificities.

CDR3 length equals 14 residues. V was clipped by 1 base and J by 4 bases; unmatched bases: 4. From germline, CDR1 is SGHVS and CDR2 FQNEAQ. The chain recombines TRBV7-8 with TRBJ2-7; 7 bases agree with TRBD1. The receptor was derived from an adult who was a healthcare worker with PCR-confirmed SARS-CoV-2 infection or an uninfected control (not recorded which). The sequenced sample consisted of whole blood. CDR3 nucleotides: TGTGCCAGCAGCTTAGTTGACAGGGCATACGAGCAGTACTTC. Translated, it gives CASSLVDRAYEQYF.